The 8 T cell receptor beta chains reported below all come from one sample, sequenced in a study of T cells in women clearing cervical HPV infection. TCRdb's table, derived via immunoSEQ multiplex PCR, lists solely in-frame clones and lacks some. The sample has roughly 31,000 clones. The specimen sequenced was blood buffy coat. The origin of the receptors is a woman aged 18 to 75 with a cervical HPV16 infection that either progressed to CIN3+ or cleared (not recorded which).

Concerning this clone: The CDR3 is cut off 3 residues early in the read; its end comes from the germline J gene. This chain joins TRBV18 and TRBJ2-3; D is undetermined. The germline V gene has CDR1 KGHSH and CDR2 LQKENI. The CDR3 is made up of 13 amino acids. CDR3 DNA, as far as it was read: TGTGCCAGCTCCCTTGGGCAGGAAGAGACG. This sequence encodes CASSLGQEET. The entire CDR3 protein reads CASSLGQEETQYF.

A word on this clone: The read comes to an end 3 residues before the CDR3 does, leaving the germline J gene to fill in the end. The chain uses TRBV18 and TRBJ2-3; D assignment may be TRBD1 or TRBD2 (5 bases each). Per germline, CDR1 KGHSH and CDR2 LQKENI. The CDR3 consists of 15 residues. CDR3 in amino acids: CASSPLGQLGETQYF. The part of the CDR3 DNA that was read is TGTGCCAGCTCACCACTAGGCCAGCTAGGGGAGACG.

Comments on this clone: The CDR3 end falls 3 residues outside the read, so it is completed with the germline J gene. The chain links TRBV5-1 to TRBJ2-2; 10 bases are a match to TRBD2. Germline loops: CDR1 SGHRS, CDR2 YFSETQ. After removal of 4 bases from V and 0 bases from J, the junction contained 3 bases not matched to a gene. The CDR3 is 16 amino acids. CDR3 loop: CASSLSGGTNTGELFF. The sequenced part of the CDR3 DNA is TGCGCCAGCAGCCTTAGCGGGGGGACGAACACCGGGGAG.

To note about this clone: The CDR3 end lies 3 residues beyond the end of the read and is filled in from the germline J gene. The chain combines TRBV20-1 with TRBJ1-1; no firm D call. The CDR3 runs to 12 residues. Germline V gene data show CDR1 as DFQATT and CDR2 as SNEGSKA (reference sequence). The germline V and J ends were trimmed by 5 bases and 6 bases, with 13 bases remaining between them. The CDR3 protein is CSASYRYAEAFF. The CDR3 DNA, read in part, is TGCAGTGCTTCCTACCGATACGCTGAA.

With respect to this clone: The CDR3 end lies 3 residues beyond the end of the read and is filled in from the germline J gene. This chain connects TRBV7-9 to TRBJ2-1; 8 nucleotides agree with TRBD1. The CDR3 totals 14 residues. Germline V gene data show CDR1 as SEHNR and CDR2 as FQNEAQ (reference sequence). J lost 6 bases, V lost 5 bases, and 6 bases had no gene match. Incomplete CDR3 DNA: TGTGCCAGCAGCCGAGTTGGACAGGGCAATGAG. Translated, it gives CASSRVGQGNE. The complete CDR3 protein is CASSRVGQGNEQFF.

The part of the CDR3 DNA that was read is TGTGCCTGGAGTAGACTAATTGAC. It codes for CAWSRLID. In full, the CDR3 is CAWSRLIDYTF. The chain joins TRBV30 to TRBJ1-2; D is undetermined. The sequence runs out 3 residues before the end of the CDR3; the remainder is reconstructed from the germline J gene. Germline V lookup: CDR1 GTSNPN, CDR2 SVGIG (reference sequence). CDR3 size: 11 residues.

The CDR3 bases that were read are TGTGCCAGTGGTGGGCTAGCGGGGGGAAGGGATACG. Translation gives CASGGLAGGRDT. The CDR3, in full, reads CASGGLAGGRDTQYF. The chain carries TRBV2 and TRBJ2-3; 11 bases are shared with TRBD2. The read terminates 3 residues before the CDR3 end, so the remaining end is supplied by the germline J gene. The CDR3 totals 15 residues. Germline CDR1 is SNHLY and CDR2 is FYNNEI. V lost 9 bases, J lost 6 bases, and 11 bases stayed unmatched.

About this clone itself: The CDR3 goes on 3 residues after the read ends, and that part is filled in from the germline J gene. The rearrangement links TRBV30 to TRBJ2-3; possibly TRBD1 for D (6 bases). The germline V gene has CDR1 GTSNPN and CDR2 SVGIG (reference sequence). The CDR3 consists of 14 residues. The CDR3 sequence: CAWSVDRSNQPQYF. The sequenced CDR3 bases are TGTGCCTGGAGTGTAGACAGGAGTAATCAGCCG.